Listed below are T cell receptor beta chains from one sample, sequenced in a study of CD8 T cells in Susac syndrome. TCRdb recomputed calls from the immunoSEQ multiplex PCR reads with MiXCR, one row per CDR3 protein. This sample has just under 95,000 distinct CDR3 sequences; 90% to 95% occur once, and the top ten carry 0.3% to 0.35%. Sequencing was carried out using CD4+ T cells from PBMCs. These receptors all come from a human donor with Susac syndrome. Each CDR3 is given with its conserved first and last residue. The D gene is left open where the match is weak. The size field is filled for only some rows; it gives once, few, many or a size class.

TRBV7-2,TRBJ2-5,-,-,TGTGCCAGCAGCAAGCCCAAAGAGACCCAGTACTTC,CASSKPKETQYF
TRBV20-1,TRBJ2-3,TRBD2,-,TGCAGTGCAGAGGGTCGGGGGGGCCAGGTAGATACGCAGTATTTT,CSAEGRGGQVDTQYF
TRBV24-1,TRBJ2-3,-,-,TGTGCCACCAGTGATATACACACAGATACGCAGTATTTT,CATSDIHTDTQYF
TRBV29-1,TRBJ2-7,-,-,TGCAGCGTACCGGGCAGGGGCTACGAGCAGTACTTC,CSVPGRGYEQYF
TRBV29-1,TRBJ1-2,-,-,TGCAGCGCAGCCCCGGAACAAAACTATGGCTACACCTTC,CSAAPEQNYGYTF
TRBV29-1,TRBJ2-1,-,-,TGCAGCGTTGGGGGACGTCCGGATCAGGGCGAGCAGTTCTTC,CSVGGRPDQGEQFF
TRBV10-1,TRBJ2-7,-,-,TGCGCCAGCAGTGATGGAGGGGGCGTCTACGAGCAGTACTTC,CASSDGGGVYEQYF
TRBV30,TRBJ1-2,TRBD1,once,TGTGCCTGGAGTGTACTTGGATTAGGGGGCGGCTACACCTTC,CAWSVLGLGGGYTF
TRBV19,TRBJ1-5,-,-,TGTGCCAGTAGTATTAGCTCCTACCCCAATCAGCCCCAGCATTTT,CASSISSYPNQPQHF
TRBV18,TRBJ2-4,TRBD1,-,TGTGCCAGCTCTCAGGACAGGGGTGACATTCAGTACTTC,CASSQDRGDIQYF
TRBV29-1,TRBJ1-1,-,-,TGCAGCTCCCGAGTAAATCCTGGCGACACTGAAGCTTTCTTT,CSSRVNPGDTEAFF
TRBV5-1,TRBJ2-5,-,-,TGCGCCAGCAGCATTGGGACAACACAAGAGACCCAGTACTTC,CASSIGTTQETQYF
TRBV12-3/TRBV12-4,TRBJ1-1,-,-,TGTGCCAGCATCCAGGCCATGAACACTGAAGCTTTCTTT,CASIQAMNTEAFF
TRBV12-3/TRBV12-4,TRBJ1-1,-,-,TGTGCCAGCAGCCCCTGGAACACTGAAGCTTTCTTT,CASSPWNTEAFF
TRBV7-9,TRBJ1-2,TRBD1,-,TGTGCCAGCAGCCCAAAGGGACAGAACTATGGCTACACCTTC,CASSPKGQNYGYTF
TRBV5-3,TRBJ1-5,TRBD1,-,TGTGCCAGAAGCCCAGGGGGGATAAGCAATCAGCCCCAGCATTTT,CARSPGGISNQPQHF
TRBV12-3/TRBV12-4,TRBJ2-2,-,-,TGTGCCAGCAGCCCCTGGCTACCGAACACCGGGGAGCTGTTTTTT,CASSPWLPNTGELFF
TRBV19,TRBJ1-1,-,-,TGTGCCAGTAGGCACCGGGACCCATCGAACACTGAAGCTTTCTTT,CASRHRDPSNTEAFF
TRBV20-1,TRBJ2-3,TRBD2,-,TGCAGTGCTACAACCCCAGGACTAGCGGGGGGTCCGGCGCAGTATTTT,CSATTPGLAGGPAQYF
TRBV18,TRBJ2-7,TRBD2,-,TGTGCCAGCTCACCACCGGTAGCGGGGGCCTCCTACGAGCAGTACTTC,CASSPPVAGASYEQYF
TRBV6-5,TRBJ1-2,TRBD1,-,TGTGCCAGCAGTCCTCTCTTGAGACAGGGATCTGGCTACACCTTC,CASSPLLRQGSGYTF
TRBV5-1,TRBJ1-6,TRBD1,-,TGCGCCAGCAGCTCGGGACAGGACTATTCACCCCTCCACTTT,CASSSGQDYSPLHF
TRBV20-1,TRBJ2-7,TRBD2,-,TGCAGTGCTCCGGGACTAGCTCCCAACGAGCAGTACTTC,CSAPGLAPNEQYF
TRBV6-5,TRBJ2-1,TRBD2,-,TGTGCCAGCAGTGGACCGGGACTAGCGTCAAGGGAGCAGTTCTTC,CASSGPGLASREQFF
TRBV24-1,TRBJ1-2,-,-,TGTGCCACCAGTGATGGCGAGCAGAACTATGGCTACACCTTC,CATSDGEQNYGYTF
TRBV7-6,TRBJ2-1,TRBD2,-,TGTGCCAGCAGCTTACAACTAGCGGGGAACAATGAGCAGTTCTTC,CASSLQLAGNNEQFF
TRBV25-1,TRBJ2-7,-,-,TGTGCCAGCAGTGCTACTTCAAGCACCGGCGAGCAGTACTTC,CASSATSSTGEQYF
TRBV3-1,TRBJ2-2,-,-,TGTGCCAGCAGCCAAAAACAGGGAGGCGGCGGGGAGCTGTTTTTT,CASSQKQGGGGELFF
TRBV12-3/TRBV12-4,TRBJ1-6,-,-,TGTGCCAGCAGTTTAGGACGGGGTTATTCACCCCTCCACTTT,CASSLGRGYSPLHF